What follows are 6 T cell receptor beta chains derived from one specimen sequenced in a study of T cell repertoires in cytomegalovirus infection. Each CDR3 protein is one row after TCRdb ran MiXCR on the reads. This table has roughly 140,000 distinct CDR3 sequences, around a quarter appearing once. Sample: PBMCs. The receptors were sampled from a human donor in good health (CMV status not recorded). Some clones in this sample may be carry-over from other donors' samples.

CDR3 DNA: TGTGCCAGCAGCTTAGATGTCGGGGGGCCTTTGAGCGGCTACACCTTC. The encoded protein is CASSLDVGGPLSGYTF. V is TRBV7-6 and J is TRBJ1-2; a weak D match, TRBD1 (6 bases). CDR1 and CDR2 from the germline V gene are SGHVS and FNYEAQ. The CDR3 covers 16 residues. V was clipped by 1 base and J by 8 bases, with 20 bases between them.

The chain joins TRBV11-1 to TRBJ2-7, with a possible D match to TRBD1 (6 bases). The CDR3 is 14 amino acids. V was pared by 3 bases and J by 0 bases, with 9 bases between. CDR1 SGHAT and CDR2 FQDESV come from the germline V gene (reference sequence). The CDR3 bases are TGTGCCAGCAGCTTCCGGACAGACTCCTACGAGCAGTACTTC. It specifies CASSFRTDSYEQYF.

The chain recombines TRBV27 with TRBJ2-5; TRBD2 aligns across 11 bases. V was pared by 6 bases and J by 0 bases, with 3 bases of the junction left unmatched. The V gene's germline CDR1 is MNHEY and CDR2 SMNVEV (reference sequence). CDR3 size: 15 residues. The CDR3 nucleotides are TGTGCCAGCAGCCCTAGCGGGGGGAACCAAGAGACCCAGTACTTC. Protein: CASSPSGGNQETQYF.

The sample holds many counts of this clonotype. The chain has TRBV6-1 and TRBJ2-2; 13 bases agree with TRBD2. V shed 6 bases, J shed 6 bases, and the junction held 7 bases outside the gene matches. This CDR3 is built from 16 residues. Per the germline V gene, CDR1 is MNHNS and CDR2 is SASEGT. This CDR3 reads CASRYGLAGEAGELFF. The CDR3 coding sequence is TGTGCCAGCAGATACGGACTAGCGGGAGAGGCCGGGGAGCTGTTTTTT.

The chain combines TRBV11-3 with TRBJ1-1, with D hard to call. V lost 5 bases, J lost 1 base, and 8 bases lay in between. Germline V gene sequence: CDR1 SGHNT, CDR2 YENEEA. The CDR3 extends over 13 amino acids. CDR3 in amino acids: CASSVAENTEAFF. CDR3 sequence (DNA): TGTGCCAGCAGCGTCGCGGAGAACACTGAAGCTTTCTTT.

V usage is TRBV5-6 and J usage is TRBJ1-2; possibly TRBD1 for D (5 bases). Trimming removed 0 bases at V and 2 bases at J, with 11 bases between. This CDR3 spans 15 amino acids. CDR1 SGHDT and CDR2 YYEEEE come from the germline V gene. The CDR3 sequence is CASSLAGRRNYGYTF. Written as DNA, the CDR3 is TGTGCCAGCAGCTTGGCAGGGAGGCGGAACTATGGCTACACCTTC. The full variable domain, rest sourced from reference TRBV5-6 and TRBJ1-2, is DAGVTQSPTHLIKTRGQQVTLRCSPKSGHDTVSWYQQALGQGPQFIFQYYEEEERQRGNFPDRFSGHQFPNYSSELNVNALLLGDSALYLCASSLAGRRNYGYTFGSGTRLTVV.